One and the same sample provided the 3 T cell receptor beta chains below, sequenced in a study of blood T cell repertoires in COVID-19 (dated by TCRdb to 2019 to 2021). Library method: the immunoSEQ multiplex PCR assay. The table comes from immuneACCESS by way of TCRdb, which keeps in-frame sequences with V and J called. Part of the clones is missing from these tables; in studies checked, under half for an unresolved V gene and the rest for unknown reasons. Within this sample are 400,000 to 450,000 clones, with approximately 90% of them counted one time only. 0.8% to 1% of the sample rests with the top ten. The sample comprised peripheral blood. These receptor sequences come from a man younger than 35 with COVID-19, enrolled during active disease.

The CDR3 protein is CASSLAGAGGGEQFF. The CDR3 DNA follows: TGCGCCAGCAGCTTGGCCGGGGCCGGGGGGGGTGAGCAGTTCTTC. The chain couples TRBV5-1 to TRBJ2-1; 8 nucleotides align to TRBD2. Losses at the gene ends were 0 bases for V and 9 bases for J; bases not matched to a gene: 8. The CDR3 sequence is 15 residues long. The germline gives CDR1 SGHRS, CDR2 YFSETQ.

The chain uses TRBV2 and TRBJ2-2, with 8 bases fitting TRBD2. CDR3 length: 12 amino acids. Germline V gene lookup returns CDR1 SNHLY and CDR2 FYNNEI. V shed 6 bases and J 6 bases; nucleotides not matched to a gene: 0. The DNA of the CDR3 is TGTGCCAGCAGCGGGGGGGCCGGGGAGCTGTTTTTT. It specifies CASSGGAGELFF.

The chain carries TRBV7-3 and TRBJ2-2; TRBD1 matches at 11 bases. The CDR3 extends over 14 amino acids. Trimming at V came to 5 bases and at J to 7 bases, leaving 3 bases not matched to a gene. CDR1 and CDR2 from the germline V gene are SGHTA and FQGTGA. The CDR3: CASSRGTGGGELFF. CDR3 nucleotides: TGTGCCAGCAGCCGAGGGACAGGGGGCGGGGAGCTGTTTTTT.